These 18 T cell receptor beta chains share one sample of origin, sequenced in a study of post-analysis software for immune sequencing data. Antigens for these TCRs are unknown. Tagging with unique molecular identifiers was a feature of the TCR beta cDNA libraries. MiXCR was run by TCRdb on the PCR reads, yielding one entry per CDR3 protein. This table has some 500,000 distinct CDR3 sequences, roughly 45% appearing once. Regarding the study as a whole: A handful of TRBV segments appeared more often in patients than in controls, and TRBV5-6, TRBV5-1 and TRBV20-1 were among these.

Sequenced material: blood. Receptors originate from a girl under 18 with multiple sclerosis.

A few counts support this clonotype. The chain has TRBV12-3 or TRBV12-4 and TRBJ1-2; possible D gene TRBD1, 5 bases. V gave up 5 bases and J gave up 4 bases, with 17 bases separating them. This CDR3 has 15 residues. The CDR3 DNA reads TGTGCCAGCAGTCCTCCCGGGACTTCGATCTATGGCTACACCTTC. This encodes CASSPPGTSIYGYTF.

The CDR3 region is CASSQDPGTGETQYF. DNA of the CDR3: TGTGCCAGCAGCCAAGATCCCGGGACCGGGGAGACCCAGTACTTC. The gene calls are TRBV3-1 and TRBJ2-5; possibly TRBD1 or TRBD2 for D (5 bases each). V gave up 0 bases and J gave up 5 bases, with 13 bases separating them. This CDR3 contains 15 residues. Germline V gene sequence: CDR1 LGHDT, CDR2 YNNKEL (reference sequence).

The rearrangement joins TRBV13 to TRBJ2-7; TRBD2 matches at 7 bases. Germline CDR1 reads PRHDT; CDR2 reads FYEKMQ (reference sequence). The CDR3 is 16 amino acids. Trimming cost V 0 bases and J 1 base; bases outside gene matches: 6. The CDR3 nucleotides are TGTGCCAGCAGCTTAGGCCATCGCGGGGGTTCCTACGAGCAGTACTTC. It codes for CASSLGHRGGSYEQYF.

In its sample, this clonotype was seen a few times. J is TRBJ2-5 and V is TRBV21-1; TRBD1 is taken as the D call from the table, unchecked against the DNA. TRBV21-1 is recorded as a pseudogene. CDR3 length: 15 residues. DNA for the CDR3: TGTGCCAGCAGCAACCAGGGACAGACCTCAGAGACCCAGTACTTC. It translates to CASSNQGQTSETQYF.

The chain links TRBV28 to TRBJ2-7; D possibly corresponds to TRBD2 (5 bases). Germline V gene lookup returns CDR1 MDHEN and CDR2 SYDVKM. This CDR3 spans 15 amino acids. V gave up 0 bases and J gave up 5 bases, with 14 bases separating them. The CDR3 reads CASSLWGSVKDEQYF. The DNA of the CDR3 is TGTGCCAGCAGTTTATGGGGTAGCGTCAAAGACGAGCAGTACTTC.

This clonotype has a handful of counts. An end of the junction differs from the germline gene, which may be a read error. J is TRBJ1-5 and V is TRBV2; weak D call: TRBD1 (6 bases). This CDR3 comprises 15 residues. Germline lookup yields CDR1 SNHLY and CDR2 FYNNEI. CDR3 bases: TGTGCCAGCAGTGAATGGGGGCTAGGCAATCGGCCCCAGCATTTT. It is translated as CASSEWGLGNRPQHF.

V gene TRBV12-3 or TRBV12-4 combines with J gene TRBJ2-1; D uncertain. The CDR3 is made up of 15 amino acids. Trimming cost V 5 bases and J 4 bases, with 15 bases left between them. The DNA of the CDR3 is TGTGCCAGCAGTCCCCATGGATCCGCGTACAATGAGCAGTTCTTC. Translation gives CASSPHGSAYNEQFF.

The rearrangement uses TRBV27 and TRBJ2-1, with 15 bases that match TRBD2. Trimming took 8 bases from V and 6 from J; bases not matched to a gene: 5. Germline V gives CDR1 MNHEY, CDR2 SMNVEV (reference sequence). The CDR3 is 15 residues long. CDR3 bases: TGTGCCAGCTCGACGGGACTAGCGGGAGGCAATGAGCAGTTCTTC. Protein sequence: CASSTGLAGGNEQFF.

V gene TRBV20-1 combines with J gene TRBJ2-7; unclear D gene. Germline CDR1 and CDR2: DFQATT and SNEGSKA (reference sequence). CDR3 length equals 14 residues. Trimming removed 0 bases from V and 3 bases from J, with 12 bases in between. CDR3 loop: CSARDGRSFYEQYF. The DNA for the CDR3 is TGCAGTGCTAGAGATGGCAGGAGCTTCTACGAGCAGTACTTC.

The rearrangement joins TRBV20-1 to TRBJ2-1; TRBD2 aligns across 9 bases. The CDR3 covers 12 residues. Germline values: CDR1 DFQATT, CDR2 SNEGSKA (reference sequence). The CDR3 nucleotides read TGCAGACCTCAGGGACTAGCTAATGAGCAGTTCTTC. It translates to CRPQGLANEQFF.

This clonotype has only a few counts. This chain uses TRBV7-3 with TRBJ2-3, with 11 bases matching TRBD2. The germline CDR1 and CDR2 sequences are SGHTA and FQGTGA. V was clipped by 0 bases and J by 1 base; unmatched bases: 3. The CDR3 totals 17 residues. DNA for the CDR3: TGTGCCAGCAGCTTAACCCCGACTAGCGGGGGCACAGATACGCAGTATTTT. Its translation: CASSLTPTSGGTDTQYF.

In the case of this clonotype: This may arise from a read error, as a much more abundant clone is one base away. The chain links TRBV5-1 to TRBJ2-1; possibly TRBD2 for D (6 bases). Looked up from germline, CDR1 is SGHRS and CDR2 is YFSETQ. The CDR3 runs to 13 residues. Trimming removed 0 bases from V and 13 bases from J, with 14 bases in between. This chain's CDR3 is CASSLGREETQFF. CDR3 bases: TGCGCCAGCAGCTTGGGGAGGGAAGAGACCCAGTTCTTC.

V usage is TRBV4-3 and J usage is TRBJ2-5, with D possibly matching TRBD1 (5 bases). The end of the DNA aligns better with TRBJ2-7, so the J call may be wrong. Germline V gene data show CDR1 as LGHNA and CDR2 as YSLEER. The CDR3 covers 15 residues. The CDR3 sequence is CASSQALRQFYEQYF. CDR3 in DNA: TGCGCCAGCAGCCAAGCTCTGAGACAGTTCTACGAGCAGTACTTC.

This clonotype was recorded a few times. This rearrangement joins TRBV20-1 to TRBJ2-1; D possibly corresponds to TRBD2 (6 bases). The germline V and J ends were trimmed by 5 bases and 4 bases, with 9 bases remaining between them. Germline V gives CDR1 DFQATT, CDR2 SNEGSKA (reference sequence). The CDR3 covers 12 residues. The CDR3 DNA reads as TGCAGTGCTCGGCGGGGTTACAATGAGCAGTTCTTC. Translation gives CSARRGYNEQFF.

This chain joins TRBV20-1 and TRBJ2-1, with TRBD2 identical over 14 bases. Per germline, CDR1 DFQATT and CDR2 SNEGSKA (reference sequence). This CDR3 contains 18 residues. With 1 base clipped from V and 0 bases from J, the junction kept 5 bases outside the gene matches. CDR3: CSARGPGTSGSSYNEQFF. The CDR3 DNA is TGCAGTGCTAGAGGTCCCGGGACTAGCGGGAGCTCCTACAATGAGCAGTTCTTC.

The rearrangement links TRBV15 to TRBJ1-1, with a tentative D call TRBD1 (6 bases). Trimming pared 0 bases from V and 1 base from J, leaving 6 bases between. This CDR3 has 14 residues. Germline V gene lookup returns CDR1 LNHNV and CDR2 YYDKDF (reference sequence). CDR3 region: CATSRDRGNTEAFF. Written as DNA, the CDR3 is TGTGCCACCAGCAGAGACAGGGGGAACACTGAAGCTTTCTTT.

This clonotype was detected many times. The rearrangement links TRBV2 to TRBJ1-4, with unresolved D. CDR3 length: 12 amino acids. Trimming removed 6 bases at V and 8 bases at J, with 10 bases between. Germline V CDR1 and CDR2: SNHLY, FYNNEI. The CDR3 DNA sequence: TGTGCCAGCAGACAAGGAGGGGAAAAACTGTTTTTT. This sequence encodes CASRQGGEKLFF.

This clonotype was observed a handful of times. This chain joins TRBV9 and TRBJ1-1; no reliable D call. There are 13 residues in the CDR3. Trimming cost V 2 bases and J 3 bases, with 8 bases left between them. Germline CDR1 and CDR2: SGDLS and YYNGEE. CDR3 nucleotides: TGTGCCAGCAGCGTCCAGGCGGACACTGAAGCTTTCTTT. It encodes CASSVQADTEAFF. The whole variable domain, remainder taken from reference TRBV9 and TRBJ1-1, is DSGVTQTPKHLITATGQRVTLRCSPRSGDLSVYWYQQSLDQGLQFLIQYYNGEERAKGNILERFSAQQFPDLHSELNLSSLELGDSALYFCASSVQADTEAFFGQGTRLTVV.